Listed here are 8 T cell receptor beta chains from one sample, sequenced in a study of blood T cells in healthy people across ages. Alongside a J-beta primer mix, a sample-barcoded 5' primer served in a second PCR lasting 7 to 11 cycles. TCRdb analysed the 5' RACE reads with MiXCR anew, one entry per CDR3 protein. This table holds nearly 1 million distinct CDR3 sequences, roughly 51% found once. Sequenced input: blood. These receptors came from a woman aged 55-75 years in good health.

The chain employs TRBV5-5 and TRBJ2-7, with no clear D. In germline, CDR1 is SGHKS, CDR2 YYEKEE (reference sequence). The CDR3 totals 15 residues. V lost 5 bases, J lost 6 bases, and 21 bases lay in between. The CDR3 protein is CASSSDPGPVGEQYF. CDR3 DNA sequence: TGTGCCAGCAGTTCCGACCCCGGGCCTGTGGGCGAGCAGTACTTC.

This clonotype was picked up a small number of times. The rearrangement joins TRBV15 to TRBJ1-5, with a weak D call TRBD1 (6 bases). The CDR3 runs to 14 residues. Deletions cut 5 bases from V and 3 bases from J, with 11 bases between. Germline V gene data show CDR1 as LNHNV and CDR2 as YYDKDF (reference sequence). As DNA, the CDR3 is TGTGCCACCAGCTTAGGGGGAAACAATCAGCCCCAGCATTTT. Amino acids: CATSLGGNNQPQHF.

There are a few counts of this clonotype. The chain combines TRBV25-1 with TRBJ2-4, with D unclear. The CDR3 contains 13 residues. Germline CDR1 reads MGHDK; CDR2 reads SYGVNS. V lost 3 bases to trimming and J lost 4 bases, with 7 bases between them. The CDR3 nucleotides read TGTGCCAGCAGTGAGGCTGGTAAAAACATTCAGTACTTC. This codes for CASSEAGKNIQYF.

The chain recombines TRBV5-1 with TRBJ2-3; a weak D match, TRBD1 (5 bases). V lost 4 bases and J 2 bases, leaving 11 bases between the germline ends. Germline V gene data show CDR1 as SGHRS and CDR2 as YFSETQ. The CDR3 consists of 14 residues. The CDR3 DNA sequence: TGCGCCAGCAGCAATCGACAGATCACAGATACGCAGTATTTT. Protein product: CASSNRQITDTQYF.

J is TRBJ1-5 and V is TRBV28; D remains unclear. Germline CDR1 and CDR2: MDHEN and SYDVKM. The CDR3 extends over 17 amino acids. With 4 bases removed from V and 1 base from J, the gap between germline ends came to 17 bases. The CDR3 DNA reads TGTGCCAGCAGTTCCACAAAGACACGTATCAGCAATCAGCCCCAGCATTTT. As protein: CASSSTKTRISNQPQHF.

This clonotype was recorded a few times. The chain couples TRBV28 to TRBJ2-1; 12 nucleotides line up with TRBD2. V lost 5 bases to trimming and J lost 1 base; unmatched junction nucleotides: 18. In germline, CDR1 is MDHEN, CDR2 SYDVKM. The CDR3 covers 21 residues. CDR3 bases: TGTGCCAGCAGTCCCCCTGAGGGGACTAGCGGGTTCTTTGAATCCTACAATGAGCAGTTCTTC. Amino acids: CASSPPEGTSGFFESYNEQFF.

The chain couples TRBV29-1 to TRBJ1-5, with D possibly matching TRBD1 (5 bases). The CDR3 covers 15 residues. The germline V and J ends were trimmed by 6 bases and 3 bases, with 18 bases remaining between them. From germline, CDR1 is SQVTM and CDR2 ANQGSEA. The chain's CDR3 is CSVLIPDTNNQPQHF. The CDR3 nucleotides read TGCAGCGTCCTCATCCCGGACACTAACAATCAGCCCCAGCATTTT.

This clonotype was counted once. This chain joins TRBV20-1 and TRBJ2-3; no definite D call. The CDR3 covers 18 residues. The V gene's germline CDR1 is DFQATT and CDR2 SNEGSKA (reference sequence). The germline V and J ends were trimmed by 3 bases and 1 base, with 23 bases remaining between them. CDR3 in amino acids: CSASILLGGWFGTDTQYF. DNA of the CDR3: TGCAGTGCTAGCATATTATTGGGTGGGTGGTTCGGCACAGATACGCAGTATTTT.